Each of the 13 T cell receptor beta chains below was sequenced from the same sample in a study of T cell clones after liver transplantation. Assay used: immunoSEQ multiplex PCR; TCRdb lists only in-frame clones, some missing. The data hold 65,000 to 90,000 clones, with about 88% observed a single time. The source was CD4+ T cells from blood, collected before liver transplant. These receptors all stem from a human donor who received a liver transplant.

This rearrangement joins TRBV19 to TRBJ2-5; 9 positions agree with TRBD1. This CDR3 has 15 residues. V dropped 3 bases and J dropped 6; count of bases not matched to a gene: 8. Germline V gene data show CDR1 as LNHDA and CDR2 as SQIVND (reference sequence). CDR3 sequence: CASSIRTGALKTQYF. DNA for the CDR3: TGTGCCAGTAGTATTAGGACAGGGGCTTTGAAGACCCAGTACTTC.

This rearrangement joins TRBV5-1 to TRBJ2-3; D unclear. V lost 4 bases to trimming and J lost 1 base, with 13 bases between them. Germline lookup yields CDR1 SGHRS and CDR2 YFSETQ. The CDR3 runs to 15 residues. The CDR3, as DNA: TGCGCCAGCAGCACTAACCCCGGAGGCACAGATACGCAGTATTTT. Translating it yields CASSTNPGGTDTQYF.

This rearrangement joins TRBV19 to TRBJ2-7; no clear D gene. Germline V gene sequence: CDR1 LNHDA, CDR2 SQIVND (reference sequence). The CDR3 extends over 14 amino acids. V lost 4 bases and J lost 0, with 10 bases in between. The CDR3 sequence is CASSKDPSSYEQYF. Written as DNA, the CDR3 is TGTGCCAGTAGTAAGGACCCCAGCTCCTACGAGCAGTACTTC.

Points on this clone: Its ends do not fully match the called genes, so a read error is possible. V is TRBV7-7 and J is TRBJ2-5, with D possibly being TRBD1 (5 bases). CDR3 length: 13 residues. Germline V gives CDR1 SSHAT, CDR2 FNYEAQ (reference sequence). The CDR3 nucleotides read TGTGCTAGCAGCTTACAGGCGGTAGAGACCCAGTACTTC. It codes for CASSLQAVETQYF.

The rearrangement joins TRBV19 to TRBJ1-3; D is unclear. The ends were cut back, 7 bases at V and 0 bases at J, with 10 bases in the middle. There are 14 residues in the CDR3. CDR1 and CDR2 from the germline V gene are LNHDA and SQIVND (reference sequence). This CDR3 reads CASTPRNSGNTIYF. CDR3 bases: TGTGCCAGTACTCCCCGCAACTCTGGAAACACCATATATTTT.

The V gene is TRBV5-1, the J gene TRBJ2-5, with a weak D call TRBD1 (5 bases). The CDR3 contains 14 residues. Trimming cost V 5 bases and J 2 bases, with 13 bases left between them. Germline values: CDR1 SGHRS, CDR2 YFSETQ. The CDR3 loop reads CASSPRAGQETQYF. Here the CDR3 DNA reads TGCGCCAGCAGTCCTCGCGCAGGGCAAGAGACCCAGTACTTC.

The genes are TRBV28 and TRBJ2-7; 7 bases map to TRBD1. Germline CDR1 reads MDHEN; CDR2 reads SYDVKM. V lost 6 bases and J lost 4; bases outside the gene matches: 9. The CDR3 is made up of 14 amino acids. CDR3 in amino acids: CASRVQGSSYEQYF. The DNA of the CDR3 is TGTGCCAGCAGGGTACAGGGGTCCTCTTACGAGCAGTACTTC.

The V gene is TRBV19, the J gene TRBJ1-5; weak D call: TRBD1 (5 bases). Trimming removed 3 bases from V and 6 bases from J, with 15 bases in between. Germline CDR1 and CDR2: LNHDA and SQIVND (reference sequence). The CDR3 has 15 residues. CDR3 DNA: TGTGCCAGTAGTATTAGGGCAGGGCCCACTCAGCCCCAGCATTTT. It is translated as CASSIRAGPTQPQHF.

V usage is TRBV27 and J usage is TRBJ2-3; D assignment may be TRBD1 or TRBD2 (5 bases each). CDR3 length: 16 amino acids. From germline, CDR1 is MNHEY and CDR2 SMNVEV (reference sequence). V gave up 0 bases and J gave up 6 bases, with 16 bases separating them. The CDR3 here is CASSLSGTKRLDTQYF. CDR3 DNA sequence: TGTGCCAGCAGTTTATCGGGGACGAAGAGGTTGGATACGCAGTATTTT.

In its sample, this clone was seen once. V usage is TRBV18 and J usage is TRBJ2-1; 10 positions match TRBD2. The CDR3 runs to 15 residues. CDR1 and CDR2 (germline): KGHSH, LQKENI. V lost 1 base and J lost 3; bases outside the gene matches: 0. The CDR3, as DNA: TGTGCCAGCTCACCACGGACTAGCGGCTACAATGAGCAGTTCTTC. This codes for CASSPRTSGYNEQFF.

The rearrangement uses TRBV6-6 and TRBJ1-5, with D possibly matching TRBD1 (5 bases). The V end lost 0 bases, the J end lost 2 bases, and 11 bases lay between the germline ends. CDR1 and CDR2 from the germline V gene are MNHNY and SVGAGI (reference sequence). This CDR3 is built from 16 residues. The CDR3 DNA reads TGTGCCAGCAGTTACTCTGGGGCCGGGGGCAATCAGCCCCAGCATTTT. This encodes CASSYSGAGGNQPQHF.

This chain joins TRBV7-2 and TRBJ2-2; 10 nucleotides line up with TRBD2. This CDR3 is 15 amino acids long. Losses at the gene ends were 5 bases for V and 6 bases for J; bases not matched to a gene: 6. CDR1 SGHTA and CDR2 FQGNSA come from the germline V gene. DNA of the CDR3: TGTGCCAGCAGCGCAGGACTAGCGGTGGCCGGGGAGCTGTTTTTT. Translated: CASSAGLAVAGELFF.

The chain recombines TRBV19 with TRBJ1-1; TRBD1 matches at 7 bases. The germline CDR1 and CDR2 sequences are LNHDA and SQIVND (reference sequence). This CDR3 region has 14 residues. The V and J ends lost 7 bases and 4 bases, in that order; junction bases with no gene match: 9. Here the CDR3 reads CASTPAGTVTEAFF. DNA for the CDR3: TGTGCCAGTACCCCCGCCGGGACAGTCACTGAAGCTTTCTTT. The full variable domain, its missing parts supplied by reference TRBV19 and TRBJ1-1, is DGGITQSPKYLFRKEGQNVTLSCEQNLNHDAMYWYRQDPGQGLRLIYYSQIVNDFQKGDIAEGYSVSREKKESFPLTVTSAQKNPTAFYLCASTPAGTVTEAFFGQGTRLTVV.